This passage covers 13 T cell receptor beta chains from one sample sequenced in a study of vaccination effects on CD4 cells after COVID-19. Some clones are missing from TCRdb's copy, which holds only in-frame ones; the method was immunoSEQ multiplex PCR. The sample carries more than 35,000 clones, 65% to 70% recorded once. In the ViraFEST assay, antigen-specific CD4+ clonotypes were identified by expansion after peptide-pool stimulation. Subsequent to about 10 days of culture, CD4+ T cells were isolated. This person's SARS-CoV-2 infection, confirmed by PCR, occurred between March and December 2020. No antigen is known for these receptors. The specimen comprised CD4+ T cells from PBMCs cultured with a peptide pool, sampled before COVID-19 vaccination. The origin of the receptors is a human donor who had a prior SARS-CoV-2 infection.

This clone occurred a few times. The J gene is TRBJ1-2, the V gene TRBV20-1; D unresolved. Trimming removed 3 bases from V and 3 bases from J, with 5 bases in between. This CDR3 contains 11 residues. Per germline, CDR1 DFQATT and CDR2 SNEGSKA (reference sequence). CDR3 coding DNA: TGCAGTGCTAGCCAGGACTATGGCTACACCTTC. Its protein is CSASQDYGYTF.

The genes are TRBV2 and TRBJ2-3; TRBD2 agrees at 15 bases. V shed 5 bases, J shed 6 bases, and the junction held 6 bases outside the gene matches. In germline, CDR1 is SNHLY, CDR2 FYNNEI. The CDR3 covers 16 residues. CDR3 in amino acids: CASSSGLAGGGDTQYF. In DNA form, the CDR3 reads TGTGCCAGCAGTTCGGGACTAGCGGGGGGTGGTGATACGCAGTATTTT. Combining the CDR3 with reference TRBV2 and TRBJ2-3 gives the whole variable domain EPEVTQTPSHQVTQMGQEVILRCVPISNHLYFYWYRQILGQKVEFLVSFYNNEISEKSEIFDDQFSVERPDGSNFTLKIRSTKLEDSAMYFCASSSGLAGGGDTQYFGPGTRLTVL.

This clone has just one count. CDR3 bases: TGTGCCAGCAGCGTAGTCGGGCAGGGTGGTGGCTACACCTTC. This translates into CASSVVGQGGGYTF. V usage is TRBV9 and J usage is TRBJ1-2, with D tentatively TRBD1 (5 bases). Trimming took 0 bases from V and 7 from J, leaving 13 bases between them. Germline-derived CDR1 and CDR2 are SGDLS and YYNGEE. The CDR3 totals 14 residues. Based on the CDR3 plus reference TRBV9 and TRBJ1-2, the full variable domain is DSGVTQTPKHLITATGQRVTLRCSPRSGDLSVYWYQQSLDQGLQFLIQYYNGEERAKGNILERFSAQQFPDLHSELNLSSLELGDSALYFCASSVVGQGGGYTFGSGTRLTVV.

The V call is TRBV3-1 (or the pseudogene TRBV3-2), the J call TRBJ2-5; maybe TRBD2 (5 bases). The germline V gene encodes CDR1 LGHDT and CDR2 YNNKEL (reference sequence). This CDR3 spans 16 amino acids. The germline V and J ends were trimmed by 0 bases and 2 bases, with 13 bases remaining between them. CDR3 protein: CASSQDPPGWQETQYF. CDR3 coding DNA: TGTGCCAGCAGCCAAGACCCCCCGGGGTGGCAAGAGACCCAGTACTTC.

The chain couples TRBV11-2 to TRBJ2-3; unclear D gene. Germline V gene data show CDR1 as SGHAT and CDR2 as FQNNGV. The CDR3 runs 12 residues. Deletions cut 7 bases from V and 5 bases from J, with 10 bases between. CDR3 sequence: CASTAYLDTQYF. In DNA, the CDR3 is TGTGCCAGCACCGCATACCTAGATACGCAGTATTTT.

This clone came up a few times. The J gene is TRBJ2-1, the V gene TRBV6-6; 7 positions agree with TRBD2. Germline lookup yields CDR1 MNHNY and CDR2 SVGAGI (reference sequence). This CDR3 contains 15 residues. With 0 bases clipped from V and 7 bases from J, the junction kept 6 bases outside the gene matches. CDR3 bases: TGTGCCAGCAGTTACTCTTCGGGGGGAGGAAATGAGCAGTTCTTC. The encoded protein is CASSYSSGGGNEQFF.

The chain employs TRBV7-2 and TRBJ2-5; no definite D call. This CDR3 comprises 16 residues. The germline V and J ends were trimmed by 3 bases and 5 bases, with 19 bases remaining between them. Germline loops: CDR1 SGHTA, CDR2 FQGNSA. CDR3 in DNA: TGTGCCAGCAGCTTTTGGGGTGACCCATTGGGGGAGACCCAGTACTTC. Translation: CASSFWGDPLGETQYF.

The CDR3 region has the DNA TGTGCCAGCAGTTACGGGGGGGCCGGCACTGAAGCTTTCTTT. Protein product: CASSYGGAGTEAFF. The chain employs TRBV6-6 and TRBJ1-1; tentative D call: TRBD1 (6 bases). The CDR3 length is 14 residues. Germline-derived CDR1 and CDR2 are MNHNY and SVGAGI (reference sequence). V was pared by 2 bases and J by 4 bases, with 11 bases between.

The chain carries TRBV7-9 and TRBJ2-4; 8 bases align to TRBD2. V lost 1 base and J lost 9; bases outside the gene matches: 11. Germline V gene sequence: CDR1 SEHNR, CDR2 FQNEAQ (reference sequence). The length of the CDR3 is 16 residues. CDR3 residues: CASSLDSGGTRGIQYF. CDR3 nucleotides: TGTGCCAGCAGCTTAGACTCGGGGGGGACGAGGGGCATTCAGTACTTC. The full variable domain, completed using reference TRBV7-9 and TRBJ2-4, is DTGVSQNPRHKITKRGQNVTFRCDPISEHNRLYWYRQTLGQGPEFLTYFQNEAQLEKSRLLSDRFSAERPKGSFSTLEIQRTEQGDSAMYLCASSLDSGGTRGIQYFGAGTRLSVL.

The rearrangement joins TRBV7-8 to TRBJ1-4, with a possible D match to TRBD1 (5 bases). Germline CDR1 and CDR2: SGHVS and FQNEAQ. CDR3 length: 13 amino acids. With 3 bases removed from V and 7 bases from J, the gap between germline ends came to 9 bases. DNA of the CDR3: TGTGCCAGCAGCTTTCAGAGGGGTGAAAAACTGTTTTTT. Translated, it gives CASSFQRGEKLFF.

The chain employs TRBV20-1 and TRBJ2-4, with TRBD2 as a possible D gene (6 bases). The CDR3 has 14 amino acids. The V gene's germline CDR1 is DFQATT and CDR2 SNEGSKA (reference sequence). Trimming took 3 bases from V and 3 from J, leaving 12 bases between them. Written as DNA, the CDR3 is TGCAGTGCTAGTGTCGGGGGAGACAAAAACATTCAGTACTTC. It yields the protein CSASVGGDKNIQYF.

The chain couples TRBV24-1 to TRBJ1-2; 8 bases match TRBD1. The CDR3 consists of 16 residues. The V gene end was trimmed by 3 bases and the J gene end by 6 bases; junction bases not matched to a gene: 11. Germline CDR1 and CDR2: KGHDR and SFDVKD. The CDR3 sequence: CATSDPKDRDGNGYTF. The DNA of the CDR3 is TGTGCCACCAGTGATCCCAAGGACAGGGACGGCAATGGCTACACCTTC.

CDR3 bases: TGTGCCAGCAGCTTGACCGGGACGGGAGAGACCCAGTACTTC. It specifies CASSLTGTGETQYF. This chain joins TRBV5-6 and TRBJ2-5, with D possibly called TRBD1 or TRBD2 (5 bases each). Looked up from germline, CDR1 is SGHDT and CDR2 is YYEEEE. This CDR3 is 14 amino acids long. Trimming took off 1 base at V and 4 bases at J, with 11 bases between the two ends.